What follows describes a single T cell receptor beta chain. The antigen is undetermined. Selected pancreatic ductal adenocarcinoma patients had undergone surgery without neoadjuvant therapy. TCRdb's table, derived via immunoSEQ multiplex PCR, lists solely in-frame clones and lacks some. The sample comprises 25,000 to 35,000 clones, 85% to 95% of which are singletons, and about 2% rests with the top ten. V was shortened by 2 bases and J by 4 bases, with 6 bases between the two germline ends. Germline CDR1 is MNHEY and CDR2 is SVGAGI. This CDR3 has 13 residues. This record belongs to a study of T cells in pancreatic ductal adenocarcinoma. Study conclusions and caveats: Tumors hold more CD45RO+ effector T cells, which may bias toward lower diversity.

What was sequenced was PBMCs. The chain carries TRBV6-5 and TRBJ2-1; no reliable D call. The sequence came from a human donor with pancreatic ductal adenocarcinoma. The CDR3 here is CASSYTLYNEQFF. DNA for the CDR3: TGTGCCAGCAGTTACACGCTGTACAATGAGCAGTTCTTC.